This T cell receptor beta chain comes out of a study of cytomegalovirus exposure and HLA in healthy donors. Concerning this clone: The antigen is unknown.

The germline CDR1 and CDR2 sequences are LNHNV and YYDKDF (reference sequence). Trimming pared 0 bases from V and 0 bases from J, leaving 12 bases between. This CDR3 spans 18 amino acids. These donors counted as nominally healthy when sampled, but unrecorded immune exposures were likely. Study findings and constraints: Researchers reported in a later analysis that a missense DCLRE1C variant was tied to TCR beta V- and J-gene trimming.

60 Vbeta and 13 Jbeta primers were used in PCR. The assay was immunoSEQ multiplex PCR, and TCRdb's table has in-frame clones only and misses some. This sample has about 120,000 clones, with more than 65% found just once. The material sequenced was PBMCs. The J gene is TRBJ2-6, the V gene TRBV15, with D unresolved. The TCR sequence derives from a woman in her late teens or twenties in good health and CMV-seronegative. CDR3 sequence: CATSREGGTSSGANVLTF. The CDR3 nucleotides read TGTGCCACCAGCAGAGAAGGCGGCACCAGCTCTGGGGCCAACGTCCTGACTTTC. Looking up the rest from reference TRBV15 and TRBJ2-6 gives the full variable domain: DAMVIQNPRYQVTQFGKPVTLSCSQTLNHNVMYWYQQKSSQAPKLLFHYYDKDFNNEADTPDNFQSRRPNTSFCFLDIRSPGLGDTAMYLCATSREGGTSSGANVLTFGAGSRLTVL.